One sample yielded the 16 T cell receptor beta chains listed below, sequenced in a study of shared clonotypes between healthy human individuals. Produced via immunoSEQ multiplex PCR; TCRdb's table is partial and in-frame only. Here the sample spans over a million clones, around 95% being singletons. Sequencing was carried out using naive CD4+ T cells sorted from blood. Subset denoted: CD45RA+ positively selected. The receptor set was obtained from a man younger than 40 in good health.

A few counts support this clone. Written as DNA, the CDR3 is TGTGCCAGCAATTTCCGGGAGAATGAGCAGTTCTTC. Protein sequence: CASNFRENEQFF. This chain uses TRBV6-6 with TRBJ2-1, with a weak D call TRBD2 (6 bases). The V gene's germline CDR1 is MNHNY and CDR2 SVGAGI (reference sequence). V was pared by 7 bases and J by 7 bases, with 11 bases between. The CDR3 sequence is 12 residues long.

This clone occurred once. J is TRBJ1-1 and V is TRBV6-5; weak D call: TRBD1 (5 bases). The V gene's germline CDR1 is MNHEY and CDR2 SVGAGI. Trimming cost V 6 bases and J 3 bases, with 11 bases left between them. The CDR3 is 13 residues long. The CDR3 loop reads CASSVGGDTEAFF. CDR3 DNA sequence: TGTGCCAGCAGCGTCGGGGGAGACACTGAAGCTTTCTTT.

In regard to this clone: Within the sample, other DNA sequences also encode this same CDR3. The chain combines TRBV9 with TRBJ2-7; D is tentatively TRBD1 or TRBD2 (5 bases each). Germline CDR1 is SGDLS and CDR2 is YYNGEE. V lost 0 bases to trimming and J lost 6 bases, with 7 bases between them. The CDR3 loop spans 12 amino acids. The CDR3 DNA follows: TGTGCCAGCAGCGTAGTTGGGGGCGAGCAGTACTTC. The encoded protein is CASSVVGGEQYF.

The chain couples TRBV11-1 to TRBJ2-7; 10 nucleotides align to TRBD1. J lost 5 bases, V lost 3 bases, and 4 bases had no gene match. The V gene's germline CDR1 is SGHAT and CDR2 FQDESV (reference sequence). The CDR3 covers 14 residues. The CDR3 reads CASSFRQGANEQYF. CDR3 bases: TGTGCCAGCAGCTTCAGACAGGGGGCTAACGAGCAGTACTTC.

The chain combines TRBV7-2 with TRBJ2-1, with TRBD2 matching 13 bases. Germline CDR1 is SGHTA and CDR2 is FQGNSA. V shed 0 bases and J 0 bases; nucleotides not matched to a gene: 5. CDR3 length: 19 residues. DNA of the CDR3: TGTGCCAGCAGCTTAGCCGGGACTAGCGGGATGCGCTCCTACAATGAGCAGTTCTTC. Its translation is CASSLAGTSGMRSYNEQFF.

This chain uses TRBV5-4 with TRBJ2-6; tentative D call: TRBD1 (6 bases). Deletions cut 3 bases from V and 3 bases from J, with 10 bases between. Per germline, CDR1 SGHNT and CDR2 YYREEE (reference sequence). The CDR3 totals 15 residues. The CDR3 sequence: CASSWDNGGANVLTF. CDR3 nucleotide sequence: TGTGCCAGCAGCTGGGACAATGGTGGGGCCAACGTCCTGACTTTC.

This chain connects TRBV7-6 to TRBJ2-1; TRBD2 agrees at 7 bases. In germline, CDR1 is SGHVS, CDR2 FNYEAQ. The CDR3 has 13 residues. The V and J ends lost 5 bases and 6 bases, in that order; junction bases with no gene match: 4. This CDR3 is CASSPGLTNEQFF. CDR3 nucleotide sequence: TGTGCCAGCAGCCCGGGACTAACCAATGAGCAGTTCTTC.

This clone was seen once. This sequence joins TRBV7-3 and TRBJ2-3; 11 bases align to TRBD2. The CDR3 runs 16 residues. Germline V gene lookup returns CDR1 SGHTA and CDR2 FQGTGA. V trimming: 6 bases; J trimming: 4 bases; junction bases outside the gene matches: 9. The CDR3 sequence: CASSRTSGRYADTQYF. The CDR3 nucleotides are TGTGCCAGCAGTCGAACTAGCGGGAGATACGCAGATACGCAGTATTTT.

The chain carries TRBV28 and TRBJ2-1; tentative D call: TRBD1 (5 bases). Germline assignment: CDR1 MDHEN and CDR2 SYDVKM. Trimming cost V 5 bases and J 3 bases, with 8 bases left between them. The CDR3 is 13 amino acids. CDR3 residues: CASSADSYNEQFF. The CDR3 DNA is TGTGCCAGCAGTGCTGACAGCTACAATGAGCAGTTCTTC.

J is TRBJ1-2 and V is TRBV2; no firm D call. V was clipped by 5 bases and J by 3 bases, with 10 bases between them. The CDR3 is 13 residues long. Germline V gene sequence: CDR1 SNHLY, CDR2 FYNNEI. The CDR3 coding sequence is TGTGCCAGCAGTAAACAGAGGGACTATGGCTACACCTTC. Encoded protein: CASSKQRDYGYTF.

The chain links TRBV19 to TRBJ2-7; 9 nucleotides align to TRBD1. This CDR3 is 16 amino acids long. Germline lookup yields CDR1 LNHDA and CDR2 SQIVND (reference sequence). Trimming at V came to 4 bases and at J to 6 bases, leaving 13 bases not matched to a gene. The CDR3, as DNA: TGTGCCAGTAGTAAATTTAGGACAGGGGAGTCCGCCGAGCAGTACTTC. Amino acids: CASSKFRTGESAEQYF.

This clone appeared a single time. The genes are TRBV5-4 and TRBJ1-1; possible D gene TRBD1, 5 bases. This CDR3 region has 14 residues. The V and J ends lost 6 bases and 3 bases respectively, with 15 bases between them. Germline V gene sequence: CDR1 SGHNT, CDR2 YYREEE (reference sequence). Written as DNA, the CDR3 is TGTGCCAGCAACGTCCCTCAGGGTGACACTGAAGCTTTCTTT. Translation gives CASNVPQGDTEAFF.

The chain has TRBV27 and TRBJ2-7; no clear D gene. CDR1 and CDR2 (germline): MNHEY, SMNVEV (reference sequence). The CDR3 has 14 residues. Trimming left V 5 bases short and J 2 bases short, with 13 bases between. The CDR3, as DNA: TGTGCCAGCAGTCAACGAAACCCCCCCTACGAGCAGTACTTC. Translated: CASSQRNPPYEQYF.

The J gene is TRBJ2-2, the V gene TRBV7-9; D ambiguous. This CDR3 is built from 12 residues. Germline assignment: CDR1 SEHNR and CDR2 FQNEAQ (reference sequence). Trimming stripped 5 bases from V and 1 base from J, with 2 bases between. The CDR3: CASSGNTGELFF. The CDR3 nucleotides are TGTGCCAGCAGCGGGAACACCGGGGAGCTGTTTTTT.

The chain uses TRBV5-5 and TRBJ2-1; D is undetermined. Per the germline V gene, CDR1 is SGHKS and CDR2 is YYEKEE (reference sequence). This CDR3 is built from 14 residues. Trimming cost V 6 bases and J 0 bases, with 10 bases left between them. The CDR3 sequence: CASTDVSSYNEQFF. The CDR3 nucleotides read TGTGCCAGCACGGACGTGAGCTCCTACAATGAGCAGTTCTTC.

The rearrangement links TRBV11-3 to TRBJ2-2; D remains ambiguous. Trimming left V 3 bases short and J 7 bases short, with 6 bases between. Germline lookup yields CDR1 SGHNT and CDR2 YENEEA. The CDR3 contains 12 residues. The CDR3 protein is CASSFVGGELFF. CDR3 DNA: TGTGCCAGCAGCTTCGTAGGCGGGGAGCTGTTTTTT. Full variable domain (missing parts from reference TRBV11-3 and TRBJ2-2): EAGVVQSPRYKIIEKKQPVAFWCNPISGHNTLYWYLQNLGQGPELLIRYENEEAVDDSQLPKDRFSAERLKGVDSTLKIQPAELGDSAVYLCASSFVGGELFFGEGSRLTVL.